The present TCR beta chain was sequenced within a study of OX40 agonist ivuxolimab in advanced cancers. Looking at the study overall: Patients were dosed intravenously with ivuxolimab at 0.01 to 10 mg/kg every 2 weeks. Findings and limits, study-wide: Clonal expansion by week 6 occurred in CD4+ and CD8+ blood T cells (at 0.1 to 3.0 mg/kg). Among the nonresponders, some also had low normalized T-cell clonal expansion.

A few counts support this clone. Its antigen remains unidentified. Profiling relied on immunoSEQ multiplex PCR, and the TCRdb table lists in-frame clones only, not all of them. Among roughly 89,000 clones listed, around four fifths were seen once. The origin of this receptor is an adult with an advanced solid tumor such as melanoma, head and neck, liver or kidney cancer. The input for sequencing was CD4+ or CD8+ T cells sorted from blood, taken in a trial of the OX40 agonist ivuxolimab.

Here the CDR3 reads CASSLTGRNLYNEQFF. For the CDR3, the DNA is TGTGCCAGCAGCTTAACAGGGAGGAACCTCTACAATGAGCAGTTCTTC. The chain combines TRBV11-3 with TRBJ2-1; D might be TRBD1 or TRBD2, each matching 6 bases. CDR1 is SGHNT and CDR2 is YENEEA in the germline V gene. The V and J ends lost 2 bases and 3 bases respectively, with 14 bases between them. The CDR3 is made up of 16 amino acids.